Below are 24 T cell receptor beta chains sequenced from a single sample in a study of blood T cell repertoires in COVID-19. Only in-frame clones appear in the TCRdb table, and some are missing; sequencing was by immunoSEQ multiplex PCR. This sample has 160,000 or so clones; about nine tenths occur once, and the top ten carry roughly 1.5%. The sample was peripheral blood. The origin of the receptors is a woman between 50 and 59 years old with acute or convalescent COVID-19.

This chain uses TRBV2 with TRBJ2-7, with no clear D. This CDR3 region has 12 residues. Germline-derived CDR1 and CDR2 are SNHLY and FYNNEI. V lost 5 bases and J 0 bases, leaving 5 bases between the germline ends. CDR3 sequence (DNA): TGTGCCAGCAGTTACAGCTCCTACGAGCAGTACTTC. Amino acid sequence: CASSYSSYEQYF. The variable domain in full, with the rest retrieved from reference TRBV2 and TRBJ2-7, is EPEVTQTPSHQVTQMGQEVILRCVPISNHLYFYWYRQILGQKVEFLVSFYNNEISEKSEIFDDQFSVERPDGSNFTLKIRSTKLEDSAMYFCASSYSSYEQYFGPGTRLTVT.

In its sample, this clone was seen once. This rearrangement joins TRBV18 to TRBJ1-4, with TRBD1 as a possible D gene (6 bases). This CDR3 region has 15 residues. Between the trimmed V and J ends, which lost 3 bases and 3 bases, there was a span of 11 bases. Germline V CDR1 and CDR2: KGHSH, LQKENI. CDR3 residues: CASSPRGGPNEKLFF. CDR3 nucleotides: TGTGCCAGCTCACCTAGAGGGGGACCTAATGAAAAACTGTTTTTT.

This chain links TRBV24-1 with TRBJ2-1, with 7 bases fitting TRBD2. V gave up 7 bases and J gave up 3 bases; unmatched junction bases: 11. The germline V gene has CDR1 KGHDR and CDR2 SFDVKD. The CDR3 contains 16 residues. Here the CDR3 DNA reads TGTGCCACCAGCGGACTCGGCGGGAGAGGCTACAATGAGCAGTTCTTC. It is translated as CATSGLGGRGYNEQFF.

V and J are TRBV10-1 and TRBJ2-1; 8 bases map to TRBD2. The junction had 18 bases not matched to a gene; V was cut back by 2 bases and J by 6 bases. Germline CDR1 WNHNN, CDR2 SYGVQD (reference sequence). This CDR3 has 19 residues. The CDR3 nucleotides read TGCGCCAGCAGTGAGGCCCCCGACCGCGGAGGACTAGCAGCCAATGAGCAGTTCTTC. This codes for CASSEAPDRGGLAANEQFF.

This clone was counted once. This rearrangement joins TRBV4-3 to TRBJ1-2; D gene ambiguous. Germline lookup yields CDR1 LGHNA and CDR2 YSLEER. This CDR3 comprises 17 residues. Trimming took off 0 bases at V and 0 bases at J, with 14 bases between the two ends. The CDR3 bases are TGCGCCAGCAGCCAAGATATCAGTAGCGGAGCTAACTATGGCTACACCTTC. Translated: CASSQDISSGANYGYTF.

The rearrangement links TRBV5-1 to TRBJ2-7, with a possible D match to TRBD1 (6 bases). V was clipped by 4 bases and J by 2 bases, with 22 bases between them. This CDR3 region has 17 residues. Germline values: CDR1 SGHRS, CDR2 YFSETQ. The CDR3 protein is CASSPSQSGQNPYEQYF. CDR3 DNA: TGCGCCAGCAGCCCGTCGCAGAGCGGACAGAACCCCTACGAGCAGTACTTC.

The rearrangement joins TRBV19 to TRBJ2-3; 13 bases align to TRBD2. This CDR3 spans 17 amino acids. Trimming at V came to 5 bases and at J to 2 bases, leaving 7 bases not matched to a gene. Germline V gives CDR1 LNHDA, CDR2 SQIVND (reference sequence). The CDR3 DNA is TGTGCCAGTAGTCTAAGGACTAGCGGGGGCTACACAGATACGCAGTATTTT. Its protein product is CASSLRTSGGYTDTQYF.

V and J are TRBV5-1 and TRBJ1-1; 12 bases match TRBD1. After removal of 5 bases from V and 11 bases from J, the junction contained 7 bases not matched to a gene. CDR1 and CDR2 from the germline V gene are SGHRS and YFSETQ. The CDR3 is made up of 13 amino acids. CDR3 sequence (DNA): TGCGCCAGCAGTCCGGGACAGGGGGCTGGGGCTTTCTTT. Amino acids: CASSPGQGAGAFF.

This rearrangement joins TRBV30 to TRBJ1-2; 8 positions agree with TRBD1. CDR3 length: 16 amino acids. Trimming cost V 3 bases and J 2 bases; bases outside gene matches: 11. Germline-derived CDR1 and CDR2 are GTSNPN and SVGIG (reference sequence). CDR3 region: CAWSLGTGLLNYGYTF. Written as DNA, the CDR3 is TGTGCCTGGAGCCTCGGGACAGGCCTTCTGAACTATGGCTACACCTTC. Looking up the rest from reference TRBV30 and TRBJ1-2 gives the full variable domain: SQTIHQWPATLVQPVGSPLSLECTVEGTSNPNLYWYRQAAGRGLQLLFYSVGIGQISSEVPQNLSASRPQDRQFILSSKKLLLSDSGFYLCAWSLGTGLLNYGYTFGSGTRLTVV.

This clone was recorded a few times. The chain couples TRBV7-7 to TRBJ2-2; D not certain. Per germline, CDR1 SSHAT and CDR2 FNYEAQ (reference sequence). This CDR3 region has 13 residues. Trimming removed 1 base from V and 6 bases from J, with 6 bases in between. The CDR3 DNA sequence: TGTGCCAGCAGCTTAGGGAGTTCCGGGGAGCTGTTTTTT. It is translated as CASSLGSSGELFF.

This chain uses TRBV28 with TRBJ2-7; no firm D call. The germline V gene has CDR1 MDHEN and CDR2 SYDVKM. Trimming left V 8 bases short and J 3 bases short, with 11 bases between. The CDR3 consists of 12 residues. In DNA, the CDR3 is TGTGCCAGCGGTGGCAGTTTCTACGAGCAGTACTTC. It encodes CASGGSFYEQYF.

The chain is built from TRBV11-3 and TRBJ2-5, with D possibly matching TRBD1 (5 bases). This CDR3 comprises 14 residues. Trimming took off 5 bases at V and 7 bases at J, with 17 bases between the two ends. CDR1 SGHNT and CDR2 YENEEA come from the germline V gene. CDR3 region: CASSTPVGVRTQYF. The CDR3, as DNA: TGTGCCAGCAGCACCCCGGTAGGGGTGAGGACCCAGTACTTC.

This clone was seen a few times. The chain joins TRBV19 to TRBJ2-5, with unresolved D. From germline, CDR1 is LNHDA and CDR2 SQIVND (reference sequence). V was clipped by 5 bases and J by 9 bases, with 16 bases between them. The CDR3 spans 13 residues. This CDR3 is CASSPGLEVPQYF. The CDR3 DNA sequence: TGTGCCAGTAGTCCAGGATTGGAAGTGCCCCAGTACTTC.

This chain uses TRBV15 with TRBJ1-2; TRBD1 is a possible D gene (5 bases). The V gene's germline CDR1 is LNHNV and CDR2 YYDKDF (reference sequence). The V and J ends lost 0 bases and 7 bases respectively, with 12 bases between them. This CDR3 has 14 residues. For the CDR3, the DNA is TGTGCCACCAGCAGAGATGCAGGGTCCTTTGGCTACACCTTC. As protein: CATSRDAGSFGYTF.

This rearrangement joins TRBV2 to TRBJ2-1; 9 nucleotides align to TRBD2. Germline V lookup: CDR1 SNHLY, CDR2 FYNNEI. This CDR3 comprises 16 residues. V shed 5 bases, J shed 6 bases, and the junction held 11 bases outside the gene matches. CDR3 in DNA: TGTGCCAGCAGTACTGAAGGCGGGAGGGCCCTCAATGAGCAGTTCTTC. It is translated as CASSTEGGRALNEQFF.

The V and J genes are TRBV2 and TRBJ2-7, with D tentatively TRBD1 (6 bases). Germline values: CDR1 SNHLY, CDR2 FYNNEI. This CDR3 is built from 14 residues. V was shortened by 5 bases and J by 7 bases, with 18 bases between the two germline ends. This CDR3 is CASSMDSRKGEQYF. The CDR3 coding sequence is TGTGCCAGCAGTATGGACAGCCGGAAGGGAGAGCAGTACTTC.

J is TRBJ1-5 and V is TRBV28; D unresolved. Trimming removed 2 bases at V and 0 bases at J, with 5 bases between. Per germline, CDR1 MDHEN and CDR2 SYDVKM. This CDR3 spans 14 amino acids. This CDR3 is CASSLDISNQPQHF. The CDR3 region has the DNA TGTGCCAGCAGTTTAGACATTAGCAATCAGCCCCAGCATTTT.

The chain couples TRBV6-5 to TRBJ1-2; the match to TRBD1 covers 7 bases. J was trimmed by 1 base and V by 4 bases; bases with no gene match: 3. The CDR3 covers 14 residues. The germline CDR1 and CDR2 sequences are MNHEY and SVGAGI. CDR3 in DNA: TGTGCCAGCAGTTCCCGGGACAGTAACTATGGCTACACCTTC. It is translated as CASSSRDSNYGYTF.

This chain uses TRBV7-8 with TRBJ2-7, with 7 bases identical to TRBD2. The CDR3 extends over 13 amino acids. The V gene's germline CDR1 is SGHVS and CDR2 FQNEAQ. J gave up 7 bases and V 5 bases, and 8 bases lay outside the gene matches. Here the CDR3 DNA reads TGTGCCAGCAGCCCAGCCGGGGGGTGGGAGCAGTACTTC. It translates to CASSPAGGWEQYF.

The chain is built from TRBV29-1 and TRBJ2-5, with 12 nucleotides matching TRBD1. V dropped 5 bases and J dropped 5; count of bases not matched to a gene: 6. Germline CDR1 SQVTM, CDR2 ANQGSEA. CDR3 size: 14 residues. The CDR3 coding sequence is TGCAGCGTTCGGGACAGGGGGCTTTTGGAGACCCAGTACTTC. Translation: CSVRDRGLLETQYF.

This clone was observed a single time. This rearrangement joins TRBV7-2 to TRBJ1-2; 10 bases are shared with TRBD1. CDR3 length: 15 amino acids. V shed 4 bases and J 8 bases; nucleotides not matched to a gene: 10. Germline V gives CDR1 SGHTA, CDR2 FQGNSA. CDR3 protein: CASSYQGTGVGGYTF. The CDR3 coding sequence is TGTGCCAGCAGCTACCAGGGGACAGGGGTGGGCGGCTACACCTTC.

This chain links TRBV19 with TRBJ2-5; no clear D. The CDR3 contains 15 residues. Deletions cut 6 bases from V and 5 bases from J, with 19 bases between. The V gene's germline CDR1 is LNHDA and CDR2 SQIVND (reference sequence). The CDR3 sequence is CASRRHQLEVETQYF. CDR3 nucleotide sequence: TGTGCCAGTAGGCGGCATCAGCTAGAGGTGGAGACCCAGTACTTC.

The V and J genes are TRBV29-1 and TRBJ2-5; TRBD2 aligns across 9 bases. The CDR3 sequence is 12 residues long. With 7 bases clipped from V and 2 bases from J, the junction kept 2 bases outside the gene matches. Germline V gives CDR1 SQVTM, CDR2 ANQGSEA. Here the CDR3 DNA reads TGCAGCGCAGGACTAGCGCAAGAGACCCAGTACTTC. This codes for CSAGLAQETQYF.

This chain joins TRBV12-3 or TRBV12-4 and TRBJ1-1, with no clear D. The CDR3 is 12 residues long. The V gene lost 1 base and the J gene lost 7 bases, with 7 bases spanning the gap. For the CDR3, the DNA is TGTGCCAGCAGTTTAGACGGGTTTGAAGCTTTCTTT. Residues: CASSLDGFEAFF.